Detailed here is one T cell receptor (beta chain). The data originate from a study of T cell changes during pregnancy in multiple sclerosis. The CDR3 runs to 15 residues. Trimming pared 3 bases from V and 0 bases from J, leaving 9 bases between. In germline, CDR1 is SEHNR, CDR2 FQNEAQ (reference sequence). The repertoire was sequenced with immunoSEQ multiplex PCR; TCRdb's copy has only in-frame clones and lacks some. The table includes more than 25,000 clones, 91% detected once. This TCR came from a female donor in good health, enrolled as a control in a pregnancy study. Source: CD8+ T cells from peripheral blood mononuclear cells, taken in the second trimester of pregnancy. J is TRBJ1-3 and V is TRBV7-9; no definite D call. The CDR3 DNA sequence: TGTGCCAGCAGCTTTTCGGACTCCTCTGGAAACACCATATATTTT. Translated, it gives CASSFSDSSGNTIYF.